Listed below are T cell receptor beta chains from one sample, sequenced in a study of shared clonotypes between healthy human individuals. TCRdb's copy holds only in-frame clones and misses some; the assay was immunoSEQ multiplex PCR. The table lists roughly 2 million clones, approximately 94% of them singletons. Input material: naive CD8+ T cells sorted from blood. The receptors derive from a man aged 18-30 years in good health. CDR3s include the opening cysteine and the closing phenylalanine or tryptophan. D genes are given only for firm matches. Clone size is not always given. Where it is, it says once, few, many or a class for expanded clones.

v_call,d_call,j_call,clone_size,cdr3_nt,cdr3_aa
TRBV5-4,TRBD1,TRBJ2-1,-,TGTGCCAGCAGCCGGGACAGCTACAATGAGCAGTTCTTC,CASSRDSYNEQFF
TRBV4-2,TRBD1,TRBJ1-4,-,TGTGCCAGCAGCCAAGAAAGGACAGGCTTTAATGAAAAACTGTTTTTT,CASSQERTGFNEKLFF
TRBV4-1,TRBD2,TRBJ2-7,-,TGCGCCAGCAGCCACCGACTAGCGGGGACCTACGAGCAGTACTTC,CASSHRLAGTYEQYF
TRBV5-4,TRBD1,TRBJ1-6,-,TGTGCCAGCAGCTTTATAGGGGGCGATTCACCCCTCCACTTT,CASSFIGGDSPLHF
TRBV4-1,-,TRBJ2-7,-,TGCGCCAGCAGCCAAGATACAGCTCGATACGAGCAGTACTTC,CASSQDTARYEQYF
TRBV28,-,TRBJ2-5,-,TGTGCCAGCAGCGAAGACAGAATATCTAGTTGGATGGAGGAGACCCAGTACTTC,CASSEDRISSWMEETQYF
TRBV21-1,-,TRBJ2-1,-,TGTGCCAGCAGCAAAGGGACCGGGACCCTCTACAATGAGCAGTTCTTC,CASSKGTGTLYNEQFF
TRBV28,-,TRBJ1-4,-,TGTGCCAGCAGCTTAACGACAGAAGCAACTAATGAAAAACTGTTTTTT,CASSLTTEATNEKLFF
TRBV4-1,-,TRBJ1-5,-,TGCGCCAGCAGCCAAGTGGGAGGAGAGAGTCAGCCCCAGCATTTT,CASSQVGGESQPQHF
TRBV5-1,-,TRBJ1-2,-,TGCGCCAGCAGCGCCCGGGACGCTAACTATGGCTACACCTTC,CASSARDANYGYTF
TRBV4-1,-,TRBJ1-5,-,TGCGCCAGCAGCCAAGATTGGGGGGATCAGCCCCAGCATTTT,CASSQDWGDQPQHF
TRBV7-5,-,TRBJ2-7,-,TGTGCCAGAAGCTTAGTTAGAAAGGGACAGGGTTACGAGCAGTACTTC,CARSLVRKGQGYEQYF
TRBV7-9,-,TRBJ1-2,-,TGTGCCAGCAGCTACCGGGAGGACGTAGGCTATGGCTACACCTTC,CASSYREDVGYGYTF
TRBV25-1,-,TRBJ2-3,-,TGTGCCAGCAGTATAGCGCCTAGCACAGATACGCAGTATTTT,CASSIAPSTDTQYF
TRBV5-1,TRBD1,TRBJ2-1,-,TGCGCCAGCAGCTGGTCCGGGACAGGTTACAATGAGCAGTTCTTC,CASSWSGTGYNEQFF
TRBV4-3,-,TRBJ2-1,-,TGCGCCAGCAGCCAAGAGCTGGGACCCATGAGCTCCTACAATGAGCAGTTCTTC,CASSQELGPMSSYNEQFF
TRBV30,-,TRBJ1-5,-,TGTGCCTGGAGCCTCCACACAAATCAGCCCCAGCATTTT,CAWSLHTNQPQHF
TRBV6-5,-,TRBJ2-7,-,TGTGCCAGCAGTTACTCTAGCAGCGCTAAAGCCTACGAGCAGTACTTC,CASSYSSSAKAYEQYF
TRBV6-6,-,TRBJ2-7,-,TGTGCCACCGCAGGGGACTTTTCCTACGAGCAGTACTTC,CATAGDFSYEQYF
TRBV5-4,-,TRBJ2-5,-,TGTGCCAGCAGCTTGGATGTAGAGACCCAGTACTTC,CASSLDVETQYF
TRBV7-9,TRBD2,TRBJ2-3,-,TGTGCCAGCAGCTTTAGCGGGGGGCCCGTAGATACGCAGTATTTT,CASSFSGGPVDTQYF
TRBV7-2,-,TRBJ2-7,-,TGTGCCAGCAGCTATCCGACGAACGAGCAGTACTTC,CASSYPTNEQYF
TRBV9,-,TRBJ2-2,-,TGTGCCAGCAGCGTAGTGGCAGGGGTTGACGGGGAGCTGTTTTTT,CASSVVAGVDGELFF
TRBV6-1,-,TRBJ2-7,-,TGTGCCAGCAGTGAAGGCTGGGTCGCCTACGAGCAGTACTTC,CASSEGWVAYEQYF
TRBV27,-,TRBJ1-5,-,TGTGCCAGCAGTCTAGCGGGGGCCAATCAGCCCCAGCATTTT,CASSLAGANQPQHF
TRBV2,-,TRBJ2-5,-,TGTGCCAGCAGCTTCGGGACGGCATCCGGGGAGACCCAGTACTTC,CASSFGTASGETQYF
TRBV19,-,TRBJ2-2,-,TGTGCCAGTAGAGCCGGGGAGCTGTTTTTT,CASRAGELFF
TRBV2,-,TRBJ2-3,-,TGTGCCAGCAGTGAAATGGGCAACACAGATACGCAGTATTTT,CASSEMGNTDTQYF
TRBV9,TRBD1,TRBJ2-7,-,TGTGCCAGCAGCGCTTGGACAGGGGAAAGCGACGAGCAGTACTTC,CASSAWTGESDEQYF
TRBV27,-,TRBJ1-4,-,TGTGCCAGCAGTTTCCAGGCAACTAATGAAAAACTGTTTTTT,CASSFQATNEKLFF
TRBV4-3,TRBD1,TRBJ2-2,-,TGCGCCAGCAGCCCATCTCAGGGGGCGGGCGGGGAGCTGTTTTTT,CASSPSQGAGGELFF
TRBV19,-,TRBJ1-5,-,TGTGCCAGTAGTATTGGGGGGAGCGGTCAGCCCCAGCATTTT,CASSIGGSGQPQHF
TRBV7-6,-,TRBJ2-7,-,TGTGCCAGCGGAAAGGGGCCGTCCTACGAGCAGTACTTC,CASGKGPSYEQYF
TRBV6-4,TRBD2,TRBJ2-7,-,TGTGCCACCCTGATAACTAGCGGGAGGGATCGGGGCGAGCAGTACTTC,CATLITSGRDRGEQYF
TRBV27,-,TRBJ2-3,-,TGTGCCAGCAGTTCTCTAGCAGGCACAGATACGCAGTATTTT,CASSSLAGTDTQYF
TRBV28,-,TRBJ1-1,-,TGTGCCAGCAGTCCCACCCTCGGGACTGAAGCTTTCTTT,CASSPTLGTEAFF
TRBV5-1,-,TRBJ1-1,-,TGCGCCAGCAGCGGTCCGAGGAATTCAATGAACACTGAAGCTTTCTTT,CASSGPRNSMNTEAFF
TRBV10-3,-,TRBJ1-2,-,TGTGCCACATCAAGAGGGGATCCGCAGGATGGCTACACCTTC,CATSRGDPQDGYTF
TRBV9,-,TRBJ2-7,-,TGTGCCAGCAGCGAGGGGGGAGGTGGATACGAGCAGTACTTC,CASSEGGGGYEQYF
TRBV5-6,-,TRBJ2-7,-,TGTGCCAGCAGCCCGGACAACTACGAGCAGTACTTC,CASSPDNYEQYF
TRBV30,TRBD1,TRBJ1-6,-,TGTGCCTGGAGCTTGGGACAGGGGGCGATGAATTCACCCCTCCACTTT,CAWSLGQGAMNSPLHF
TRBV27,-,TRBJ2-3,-,TGTGCCACGTACCTAGTGGGCACAGATACGCAGTATTTT,CATYLVGTDTQYF
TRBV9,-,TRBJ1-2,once,TGTGCCAGCAGCGTAGATAGCCGCTCACTGTCCCACGGTAACTATGGCTACACCTTC,CASSVDSRSLSHGNYGYTF
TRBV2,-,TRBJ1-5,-,TGTGCCAGCAGTGAAGAAAAGAACAGAGATAGCAATCAGCCCCAGCATTTT,CASSEEKNRDSNQPQHF
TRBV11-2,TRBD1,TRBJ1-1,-,TGTGCCAGCAGCTTAGTTGGGACAGGGGGCTGGAACACTGAAGCTTTCTTT,CASSLVGTGGWNTEAFF
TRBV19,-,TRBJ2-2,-,TGTGCCAGTAGTATAGTTGACACCACCGGGGAGCTGTTTTTT,CASSIVDTTGELFF
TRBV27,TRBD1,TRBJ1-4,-,TGTGCCAGCAGTTCGTTACTACAGGGGGCGTATGAAAAACTGTTTTTT,CASSSLLQGAYEKLFF
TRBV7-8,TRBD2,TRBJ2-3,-,TGTGCCAGCAGCGGCGGGGGGGCCTTAGATACGCAGTATTTT,CASSGGGALDTQYF
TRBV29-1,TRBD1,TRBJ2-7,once,TGCAGCGTTGACGTGACAGGGAGCTACGAGCAGTACTTC,CSVDVTGSYEQYF
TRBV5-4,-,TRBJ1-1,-,TGTGCCAGCAGCTTATCCTCAGTGACTGAAGCTTTCTTT,CASSLSSVTEAFF
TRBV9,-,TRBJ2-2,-,TGTGCCAGCAGCCCCTGGGGAACAGGGGAGCTGTTTTTT,CASSPWGTGELFF
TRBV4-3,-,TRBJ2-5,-,TGCGCCAGCAGCCAAGGAGTAGGGAGCGAGACCCAGTACTTC,CASSQGVGSETQYF
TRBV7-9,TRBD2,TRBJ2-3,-,TGTGCCACCTATAGCGGGGACAGCACAGATACGCAGTATTTT,CATYSGDSTDTQYF
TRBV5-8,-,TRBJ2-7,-,TGTGCCAGCAGCTTGAGCCAGGATTACGAGCAGTACTTC,CASSLSQDYEQYF
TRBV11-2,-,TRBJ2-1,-,TGTGCCAGCAGCTTTGGGGATATTTCTTTGGGGGTCAATGAGCAGTTCTTC,CASSFGDISLGVNEQFF
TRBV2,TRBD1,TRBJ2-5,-,TGTGCCAGCAGGGGACAGGGCCAAGAGACCCAGTACTTC,CASRGQGQETQYF